The rows below give T cell receptor beta chains drawn from one sample of a study of shared clonotypes between healthy human individuals. Measured with immunoSEQ multiplex PCR; TCRdb has only the in-frame clones, and not every one. In the table there are roughly 2 million clones, roughly 95% of which are singletons. What was sequenced was naive CD4+ T cells sorted from blood. All receptors derive from a man between 18 and 35 years old in good health. Both conserved end residues are part of each CDR3. D genes are given only for firm matches. Size tells how often a clone was seen (once, few, many) or the class of an expanded clone, and some rows leave it out.

clone size	D gene	V gene	J gene	CDR3 DNA	CDR3 protein
.	TRBD2	TRBV11-2	TRBJ2-3	TGTGCCAGCAGCTTAGCCGGGGGGAAGTCGGCAGATACGCAGTATTTT	CASSLAGGKSADTQYF
once	.	TRBV7-9	TRBJ2-6	TGTGCCAGCACCACAGGGCCCGTAGGGGCCAACGTCCTGACTTTC	CASTTGPVGANVLTF
.	.	TRBV30	TRBJ1-1	TGTGCCTGGAGTGTACTACGGAACACTGAAGCTTTCTTT	CAWSVLRNTEAFF
.	TRBD2	TRBV6-1	TRBJ2-7	TGTGCCAGCAGTGTCCTTAGCGGGAGTGTCTACGAGCAGTACTTC	CASSVLSGSVYEQYF
.	TRBD1	TRBV28	TRBJ2-7	TGTGCCAGCATACCAGAGGGACAGGGCGCCTACGAGCAGTACTTC	CASIPEGQGAYEQYF
few	TRBD1	TRBV5-1	TRBJ1-6	TGCGCCAGCAGCTGGGACGAGGACAGGACCTATAATTCACCCCTCCACTTT	CASSWDEDRTYNSPLHF
.	.	TRBV18	TRBJ2-7	TGTGCCAGCTCCCTTGGAAACGACGAGCAGTACTTC	CASSLGNDEQYF
.	TRBD1	TRBV7-9	TRBJ2-5	TGTGCCAGTGGGGGACAGAGAGCTGAGACCCAGTACTTC	CASGGQRAETQYF
once	TRBD1	TRBV28	TRBJ1-2	TGTGCCAGCAGTTTAAGCCCAGGGGGCGGCTACACCTTC	CASSLSPGGGYTF
.	.	TRBV5-1	TRBJ1-6	TGCGCCAGCAGCTTGGATGGCTCCTATAATTCACCCCTCCACTTT	CASSLDGSYNSPLHF
.	TRBD2	TRBV10-1	TRBJ2-3	TGCGCCAGCAGGATGACTAGCGCCTCCGGGGATACGCAGTATTTT	CASRMTSASGDTQYF
.	.	TRBV7-9	TRBJ1-1	TGTGCCAGCAGCTTTGCAGGGCGGAGGACTGAAGCTTTCTTT	CASSFAGRRTEAFF
.	TRBD1	TRBV10-2	TRBJ1-3	TGCGCCAGTCTACAGGGGACAACTGGAAACACCATATATTTT	CASLQGTTGNTIYF
.	TRBD2	TRBV30	TRBJ2-1	TGTGCCTGGAGTGTACTCGGGGGGGAGTTCTTC	CAWSVLGGEFF
once	.	TRBV21-1	TRBJ2-7	TGTGCCAGCAGCAAAGGCGCAGCGGGGCCTCCCAACGAGCAGTACTTC	CASSKGAAGPPNEQYF
once	.	TRBV30	TRBJ1-5	TGTGCCTGGAGTGTATCAGGGAGTAGTCAGCCCCAGCATTTT	CAWSVSGSSQPQHF
once	.	TRBV2	TRBJ1-4	TGTGCCACTAGTGCTACCGGGACTCCCGTTGCAACTAATGAAAAACTGTTTTTT	CATSATGTPVATNEKLFF
once	TRBD1	TRBV7-2	TRBJ1-1	TGTGCCAGCAGCTACAGGGACAGGGAGAACACTGAAGCTTTCTTT	CASSYRDRENTEAFF
.	.	TRBV7-9	TRBJ2-6	TGTGCCAGCAGCTTAATAATGAAGGGATCTGGGGCCAACGTCCTGACTTTC	CASSLIMKGSGANVLTF
.	TRBD1	TRBV27	TRBJ1-2	TGTGCCAGCAGTTTGGGACAGGCGAACTATGGCTACACCTTC	CASSLGQANYGYTF
.	.	TRBV7-2	TRBJ1-2	TGTGCCAGCAGCTTAGTTCTTACGGGGGGCTACACCTTC	CASSLVLTGGYTF
.	TRBD2	TRBV7-2	TRBJ2-7	TGTGCCAGCAGCTTAAAAGCGGGAGGGTACGAGCAGTACTTC	CASSLKAGGYEQYF
once	.	TRBV19	TRBJ2-3	TGTGCCAGTAGTCTCCCTCGTTGGGCAGATACGCAGTATTTT	CASSLPRWADTQYF
few	TRBD2	TRBV7-9	TRBJ2-1	TGTGCCAGCAGCTCAAGACTAGCGGGATACAATGAGCAGTTCTTC	CASSSRLAGYNEQFF
.	.	TRBV6-5	TRBJ2-2	TGTGCCAGCACCAGGGGGGGCGACACCGGGGAGCTGTTTTTT	CASTRGGDTGELFF
.	.	TRBV7-7	TRBJ2-5	TGTGCTAGCAGCACCGGTACAGAGACCCAGTACTTC	CASSTGTETQYF
.	.	TRBV30	TRBJ1-4	TGTGCCTGGAGTGTCGGCAGGCCCGGGGCTAATGAAAAACTGTTTTTT	CAWSVGRPGANEKLFF
.	.	TRBV10-3	TRBJ1-4	TGTGCCATCAGTGAGTCGTCTCAGGGTGAAAAACTGTTTTTT	CAISESSQGEKLFF
.	.	TRBV11-2	TRBJ2-7	TGTGCCAGCACCCGGGGTGTCGAGCAGTACTTC	CASTRGVEQYF
few	TRBD1	TRBV7-9	TRBJ2-7	TGTGCCAGCAGCTCTCGACAGGGGTTCCCCTACGAGCAGTACTTC	CASSSRQGFPYEQYF
.	TRBD1	TRBV5-6	TRBJ2-4	TGTGCCAGCAGCCGGACAGGGTCCCCAAAAGACATTCAGTACTTC	CASSRTGSPKDIQYF
.	.	TRBV7-2	TRBJ2-7	TGTGCCAGCAGCCCTACAGCCTACGAGCAGTACTTC	CASSPTAYEQYF
.	TRBD1	TRBV29-1	TRBJ2-1	TGCAGCGTTGAAGGAACAGGGGTCTGGGAGCAGTTCTTC	CSVEGTGVWEQFF